A single sample gave rise to the 25 T cell receptor beta chains below, sequenced in a study of T-cell memory formation after mild COVID-19. MiXCR was run by TCRdb on the 5' RACE reads, yielding one entry per CDR3 protein. The sample has 200,000 to 300,000 distinct CDR3 sequences; over 15% are singletons. The sequencing sample was made of PBMCs or a T cell subset sorted from them (not recorded which). The receptors here all came from a man younger than 35 who had mild COVID-19 (a few samples of this study predate the infection). Cell type and time point are not known.

The chain uses TRBV6-6 and TRBJ1-4; D not resolved. CDR1 MNHNY and CDR2 SVGAGI come from the germline V gene (reference sequence). The CDR3 consists of 15 residues. V was shortened by 0 bases and J by 0 bases, with 5 bases between the two germline ends. The CDR3 DNA is TGTGCCAGCAGTTACTCCGGGACAACTAATGAAAAACTGTTTTTT. It specifies CASSYSGTTNEKLFF.

This clonotype occurred a few times. The chain recombines TRBV5-1 with TRBJ2-7, with 9 bases lining up with TRBD1. V trimming: 4 bases; J trimming: 4 bases; junction bases outside the gene matches: 3. CDR3 size: 13 residues. Germline V gene sequence: CDR1 SGHRS, CDR2 YFSETQ. The CDR3 sequence: CASSVGTGYEQYV. The CDR3 bases are TGCGCCAGCAGCGTAGGGACAGGGTACGAGCAGTACGTC.

V is TRBV29-1 and J is TRBJ1-1; 7 positions agree with TRBD1. The ends lost 4 bases at V and 2 bases at J; junction bases unmatched: 4. The CDR3 length is 13 residues. CDR1 SQVTM and CDR2 ANQGSEA come from the germline V gene. The CDR3 nucleotides are TGCAGCGTTGGGGACAGTTTTAACACTGAAGCTTTCTTT. Protein product: CSVGDSFNTEAFF.

The CDR3 DNA reads TGTGCCAGCAGCCTCCCTCGAGGGGGGAACACCAATGAGCAGTTCTTC. Encoded protein: CASSLPRGGNTNEQFF. The chain combines TRBV7-9 with TRBJ2-1; D is perhaps TRBD1 or TRBD2 (6 bases each). This CDR3 spans 16 amino acids. V lost 5 bases, J lost 6 bases, and 20 bases lay in between. Germline CDR1 is SEHNR and CDR2 is FQNEAQ (reference sequence).

The genes are TRBV20-1 and TRBJ2-7; no definite D call. Germline V lookup: CDR1 DFQATT, CDR2 SNEGSKA (reference sequence). The CDR3 consists of 11 residues. V was cut by 6 bases and J by 5 bases, with 11 bases left in between. CDR3 protein: CSASLVNEQYF. As DNA, the CDR3 is TGCAGTGCGAGCCTAGTTAACGAGCAGTACTTC.

A few counts support this clonotype. This chain links TRBV14 with TRBJ2-5, with D hard to call. From germline, CDR1 is SGHDN and CDR2 FVKESK. CDR3 length: 15 amino acids. The V end lost 1 base, the J end lost 1 base, and 10 bases lay between the germline ends. The CDR3 here is CASSQVVGVQETQYF. In nucleotides, the CDR3 is TGTGCCAGCAGCCAAGTTGTTGGGGTCCAAGAGACCCAGTACTTC.

This chain uses TRBV7-2 with TRBJ1-1; D is perhaps TRBD1 (5 bases). Trimming pared 6 bases from V and 2 bases from J, leaving 16 bases between. The CDR3 runs to 15 residues. The germline CDR1 and CDR2 sequences are SGHTA and FQGNSA. CDR3 protein: CASSLFGTVNTEAFF. CDR3 in DNA: TGTGCCAGCAGTCTATTCGGGACGGTCAACACTGAAGCTTTCTTT.

The V call is TRBV28, the J call TRBJ2-2; 7 bases fit TRBD1. Per germline, CDR1 MDHEN and CDR2 SYDVKM. The CDR3 has 14 residues. The ends lost 7 bases at V and 7 bases at J; junction bases unmatched: 9. The chain's CDR3 is CASMGPGGYGELFF. The CDR3 DNA reads TGTGCCAGCATGGGGCCAGGGGGATACGGGGAGCTGTTTTTT.

This chain uses TRBV19 with TRBJ2-7; 9 nucleotides match TRBD2. The CDR3 consists of 12 residues. V gave up 4 bases and J gave up 7 bases; unmatched junction bases: 2. Germline CDR1 reads LNHDA; CDR2 reads SQIVND (reference sequence). CDR3 amino acids: CASSNGLAEQYV. The CDR3 DNA reads as TGTGCCAGTAGTAACGGACTAGCGGAGCAGTACGTC.

This clonotype came up a few times. J is TRBJ2-2 and V is TRBV10-3; perhaps TRBD1 as D (6 bases). V lost 8 bases and J lost 4, with 17 bases in between. The CDR3 is 15 amino acids. Per germline, CDR1 ENHRY and CDR2 SYGVKD. The CDR3 loop is CAIGSQGPGTGELFF. The CDR3 DNA reads as TGTGCCATCGGGTCACAGGGCCCGGGCACCGGGGAGCTGTTTTTT.

This clonotype was recorded a few times. The chain has TRBV9 and TRBJ2-2, with a weak D call TRBD2 (6 bases). The CDR3 is 15 amino acids. V lost 0 bases and J 5 bases, leaving 11 bases between the germline ends. Germline values: CDR1 SGDLS, CDR2 YYNGEE. The CDR3 DNA reads as TGTGCCAGCAGCGTAGAGGGGACTTCGACCGGGGAGCTGTTTTTT. This sequence encodes CASSVEGTSTGELFF. The variable domain in full, with the rest retrieved from reference TRBV9 and TRBJ2-2, is DSGVTQTPKHLITATGQRVTLRCSPRSGDLSVYWYQQSLDQGLQFLIQYYNGEERAKGNILERFSAQQFPDLHSELNLSSLELGDSALYFCASSVEGTSTGELFFGEGSRLTVL.

CDR3 residues: CASSPRTGQFYEQYF. CDR3 nucleotides: TGTGCCAGCAGCCCACGAACAGGGCAATTCTACGAGCAGTACTTC. V is TRBV14 and J is TRBJ2-7; tentative D call: TRBD1 (6 bases). CDR1 is SGHDN, CDR2 FVKESK, per germline. With 4 bases removed from V and 3 bases from J, the gap between germline ends came to 16 bases. This CDR3 has 15 residues.

This clonotype was seen more than once but under ten times. The chain links TRBV10-3 to TRBJ2-2; D possibly corresponds to TRBD1 (6 bases). The CDR3 extends over 16 amino acids. Trimming shortened V by 3 bases and J by 3 bases, and 14 bases separated the two germline ends. Germline assignment: CDR1 ENHRY and CDR2 SYGVKD. The CDR3 is CAISDSRGRDTGELFF. In nucleotides, the CDR3 is TGTGCCATCAGTGATAGCAGGGGACGGGACACCGGGGAGCTGTTTTTT.

This clonotype was seen repeatedly, ten times or more. As DNA, the CDR3 is TGTGCCACCCGACCCCGGGACAGCCATAGCGTCGACCTGTTCTTC. It is translated as CATRPRDSHSVDLFF. V is TRBV7-9 and J is TRBJ2-1; 7 bases are shared with TRBD1. The J segment lost 15 bases and the V segment lost 10 bases, leaving 24 bases of the junction unmatched. The germline V gene encodes CDR1 SEHNR and CDR2 FQNEAQ (reference sequence). This CDR3 comprises 15 residues. Drawing the rest from reference TRBV7-9 and TRBJ2-1, the complete variable domain is DTGVSQNPRHKITKRGQNVTFRCDPISEHNRLYWYRQTLGQGPEFLTYFQNEAQLEKSRLLSDRFSAERPKGSFSTLEIQRTEQGDSAMYLCATRPRDSHSVDLFFGPGTRLTVL.

This clonotype was counted a few times. The CDR3: CASSVGPSYNEQFF. CDR3 nucleotide sequence: TGTGCCAGCAGCGTAGGTCCTTCCTACAATGAGCAGTTCTTC. This chain links TRBV9 with TRBJ2-1; D uncertain. CDR1 is SGDLS, CDR2 YYNGEE, per germline. V was cut by 0 bases and J by 1 base, with 5 bases left in between. The CDR3 runs 14 residues.

In this sample, this clonotype turned up a few times. The V and J genes are TRBV7-6 and TRBJ1-2, with TRBD1 matching over 7 bases. V dropped 3 bases and J dropped 7; count of bases not matched to a gene: 8. Germline CDR1 and CDR2: SGHVS and FNYEAQ. The CDR3 has 14 amino acids. The CDR3 sequence is CASSFSDRERGYTF. CDR3 sequence (DNA): TGTGCCAGCAGCTTTTCTGACAGGGAACGTGGCTACACCTTC.

The chain has TRBV3-1 and TRBJ2-1; 8 positions agree with TRBD2. The CDR3 spans 15 residues. The ends lost 4 bases at V and 9 bases at J; junction bases unmatched: 11. CDR1 and CDR2 from the germline V gene are LGHDT and YNNKEL (reference sequence). The CDR3 region has the DNA TGTGCCAGCAGCCGCCCTGCGGGGGGAGGTGGTGAGCAGTTCTTC. Translation gives CASSRPAGGGGEQFF.

This clonotype appeared many times. The rearrangement uses TRBV6-5 and TRBJ1-1; D remains ambiguous. With 0 bases removed from V and 1 base from J, the gap between germline ends came to 6 bases. Per the germline V gene, CDR1 is MNHEY and CDR2 is SVGAGI. This CDR3 spans 14 amino acids. The CDR3 reads CASSYSGGNTEAFF. The CDR3 bases are TGTGCCAGCAGTTACTCGGGAGGGAACACTGAAGCTTTCTTT.

This clonotype was found a few times. V is TRBV12-3 or TRBV12-4 and J is TRBJ2-7; TRBD2 matches 11 bases. The V gene end was trimmed by 5 bases and the J gene end by 4 bases; junction bases not matched to a gene: 4. The CDR3 covers 14 residues. CDR3 in amino acids: CASSLLAGAYEQYF. The DNA of the CDR3 is TGTGCCAGCAGTCTACTAGCGGGGGCATACGAGCAGTACTTC.

The V call is TRBV7-2, the J call TRBJ1-2; D gene unclear. V was pared by 1 base and J by 0 bases, with 3 bases between. The CDR3 runs 13 residues. Germline CDR1 and CDR2: SGHTA and FQGNSA. CDR3 in DNA: TGTGCCAGCAGCTTAGAACCTAACTATGGCTACACCTTC. As protein: CASSLEPNYGYTF.

This clonotype turned up a few times. The chain recombines TRBV5-1 with TRBJ2-3; TRBD2 matches at 7 bases. Germline loops: CDR1 SGHRS, CDR2 YFSETQ. The CDR3 is 17 amino acids. V lost 3 bases and J lost 5; bases outside the gene matches: 15. Here the CDR3 reads CASSSAGTTMVRDTQYF. The CDR3 coding sequence is TGCGCCAGCAGCTCAGCCGGGACTACTATGGTGAGAGATACGCAGTATTTT.

The chain employs TRBV6-6 and TRBJ1-6; D is undetermined. Germline V gene lookup returns CDR1 MNHNY and CDR2 SVGAGI (reference sequence). This CDR3 has 15 residues. V was trimmed by 5 bases and J by 4 bases, leaving 12 bases between them. CDR3 in DNA: TGTGCCAGCAGTCAGTCCGCGGGTTATAATTCACCCCTCCACTTT. This translates into CASSQSAGYNSPLHF.

This rearrangement joins TRBV12-3 or TRBV12-4 to TRBJ2-7; D not resolved. Deletions cut 1 base from V and 2 bases from J, with 9 bases between. This CDR3 spans 14 amino acids. The CDR3 DNA sequence: TGTGCCAGCAGTTTAGGGTCTCCCCCCTACGAGCAGTACTTC. This encodes CASSLGSPPYEQYF.

In its sample, this clonotype was seen many times. The chain joins TRBV10-3 to TRBJ2-5; 9 bases line up with TRBD2. The V segment lost 4 bases and the J segment 1 base; nucleotides outside the gene matches: 4. Per germline, CDR1 ENHRY and CDR2 SYGVKD. This CDR3 has 15 residues. DNA for the CDR3: TGTGCCATCAGTGGCGGCGGGGGGGCCCAAGAGACCCAGTACTTC. Translated, it gives CAISGGGGAQETQYF.

This sequence joins TRBV28 and TRBJ2-7; TRBD2 matches at 12 bases. Germline V gene data show CDR1 as MDHEN and CDR2 as SYDVKM. V shed 4 bases and J 5 bases; nucleotides not matched to a gene: 9. The CDR3 contains 16 residues. As DNA, the CDR3 is TGTGCCAGCAGTTCACCAACTAGCGGGGGGAGGAACGAGCAGTACGTC. It encodes CASSSPTSGGRNEQYV.